These 28 T cell receptor beta chains were all obtained from the same sample, sequenced in a study of blood T cell repertoires in COVID-19. The assay was immunoSEQ multiplex PCR, and TCRdb's table has in-frame clones only and misses some. The sample holds roughly 140,000 clones, almost 80% seen once. The sequencing input was peripheral blood. Source of these receptors: a man aged 45-60 years with active or convalescent COVID-19.

This rearrangement joins TRBV7-8 to TRBJ2-4; D call uncertain. Germline assignment: CDR1 SGHVS and CDR2 FQNEAQ. The germline V and J ends were trimmed by 1 base and 3 bases, with 13 bases remaining between them. The CDR3 consists of 16 residues. Here the CDR3 reads CASSLGLLVGKNIQYF. The CDR3 region has the DNA TGTGCCAGCAGCTTAGGACTCTTGGTAGGCAAAAACATTCAGTACTTC.

The chain couples TRBV28 to TRBJ1-6, with a weak D call TRBD1 (6 bases). With 3 bases removed from V and 0 bases from J, the gap between germline ends came to 18 bases. The CDR3 extends over 19 amino acids. The V gene's germline CDR1 is MDHEN and CDR2 SYDVKM. The CDR3 loop is CASSFPLGGGSSYNSPLHF. The CDR3 bases are TGTGCCAGCAGTTTCCCCCTGGGAGGGGGGAGCTCCTATAATTCACCCCTCCACTTT.

This sequence joins TRBV9 and TRBJ2-5; no clear D. Germline values: CDR1 SGDLS, CDR2 YYNGEE. V lost 1 base and J lost 1, with 8 bases in between. This CDR3 is built from 14 residues. This CDR3 reads CASSVRGIQETQYF. DNA of the CDR3: TGTGCCAGCAGCGTACGAGGCATCCAAGAGACCCAGTACTTC.

This clone appeared once. This rearrangement joins TRBV9 to TRBJ2-7; TRBD2 matches at 11 bases. The J segment lost 4 bases and the V segment lost 4 bases, leaving 4 bases of the junction unmatched. The germline CDR1 and CDR2 sequences are SGDLS and YYNGEE. This CDR3 has 14 residues. The DNA for the CDR3 is TGTGCCAGCAGCCCGATAGCGGGAGGGTACGAGCAGTACTTC. Amino acid sequence: CASSPIAGGYEQYF.

The chain couples TRBV3-1 (or the pseudogene TRBV3-2) to TRBJ1-4; the match to TRBD1 covers 9 bases. This CDR3 has 16 amino acids. V shed 0 bases, J shed 7 bases, and the junction held 6 bases outside the gene matches. Germline CDR1 LGHDT, CDR2 YNNKEL (reference sequence). The CDR3 region is CASSQDLQGASEKLFF. The DNA of the CDR3 is TGTGCCAGCAGCCAAGACTTACAGGGGGCGAGTGAAAAACTGTTTTTT.

In this sample, this clone turned up once. This rearrangement joins TRBV11-3 to TRBJ1-1, with 8 bases lining up with TRBD1. Germline CDR1 and CDR2: SGHNT and YENEEA. With V trimmed by 5 bases and J by 3 bases, 5 bases remained unmatched. CDR3 size: 14 residues. DNA of the CDR3: TGTGCCAGCAGCCCGACAGGGGAAGACACTGAAGCTTTCTTT. Encoded protein: CASSPTGEDTEAFF.

This clone occurred a few times. The rearrangement uses TRBV7-8 and TRBJ2-1; 13 positions agree with TRBD2. V was clipped by 0 bases and J by 10 bases; unmatched bases: 3. The CDR3 extends over 15 amino acids. Germline CDR1 and CDR2: SGHVS and FQNEAQ. This CDR3 reads CASSLAPGLAGEQFF. As DNA, the CDR3 is TGTGCCAGCAGCTTAGCCCCGGGACTAGCGGGAGAGCAGTTCTTC.

V gene TRBV27 combines with J gene TRBJ2-7, with D tentatively TRBD1 (6 bases). The CDR3 consists of 18 residues. V was pared by 2 bases and J by 4 bases, with 24 bases between. Germline V gene data show CDR1 as MNHEY and CDR2 as SMNVEV (reference sequence). The CDR3 is CASSLKGRQGILKYEQYF. In nucleotides, the CDR3 is TGTGCCAGCAGTTTAAAAGGGCGCCAGGGGATACTCAAGTACGAGCAGTACTTC.

The chain couples TRBV5-1 to TRBJ2-4; 10 bases line up with TRBD1. V lost 4 bases and J lost 6; bases outside the gene matches: 4. The CDR3 is 14 amino acids. Germline V CDR1 and CDR2: SGHRS, YFSETQ. CDR3 DNA: TGCGCCAGCAGCCCCCGGACAGGGGGAAACATTCAGTACTTC. Its translation: CASSPRTGGNIQYF.

The chain couples TRBV2 to TRBJ2-7; D is uncertain. CDR1 and CDR2 (germline): SNHLY, FYNNEI. The V end lost 1 base, the J end lost 5 bases, and 3 bases lay between the germline ends. CDR3 size: 11 residues. CDR3 region: CASSEVDEQYF. The CDR3 DNA follows: TGTGCCAGCAGTGAAGTCGACGAGCAGTACTTC. Complete variable domain (other parts from reference TRBV2 and TRBJ2-7): EPEVTQTPSHQVTQMGQEVILRCVPISNHLYFYWYRQILGQKVEFLVSFYNNEISEKSEIFDDQFSVERPDGSNFTLKIRSTKLEDSAMYFCASSEVDEQYFGPGTRLTVT.

The chain links TRBV5-4 to TRBJ2-1, with 8 bases matching TRBD1. Trimming removed 2 bases from V and 9 bases from J; junction bases left unmatched: 4. CDR3 length: 13 residues. The germline V gene has CDR1 SGHNT and CDR2 YYREEE (reference sequence). In DNA form, the CDR3 reads TGTGCCAGCAGCTTTCAGGGGGCAGGTGAGCAGTTCTTC. Its protein product is CASSFQGAGEQFF.

The rearrangement joins TRBV5-4 to TRBJ1-2, with 10 bases matching TRBD1. In germline, CDR1 is SGHNT, CDR2 YYREEE (reference sequence). This CDR3 comprises 14 residues. The V gene end was trimmed by 5 bases and the J gene end by 6 bases; junction bases not matched to a gene: 7. DNA of the CDR3: TGTGCCAGCAGTCGGACCGACAGGGGGCATGGCTACACCTTC. Residues: CASSRTDRGHGYTF.

The V call is TRBV15, the J call TRBJ2-3; possibly TRBD2 for D (6 bases). The V gene lost 6 bases and the J gene lost 3 bases, with 16 bases spanning the gap. Germline loops: CDR1 LNHNV, CDR2 YYDKDF (reference sequence). The CDR3 has 15 residues. The CDR3 spells CATSLKRENTDTQYF. The DNA for the CDR3 is TGTGCCACCAGTCTGAAACGGGAGAATACAGATACGCAGTATTTT.

This rearrangement joins TRBV3-1 (or the pseudogene TRBV3-2) to TRBJ2-1, with 8 bases identical to TRBD2. Losses at the gene ends were 0 bases for V and 4 bases for J; bases not matched to a gene: 2. Germline CDR1 LGHDT, CDR2 YNNKEL (reference sequence). The CDR3 is made up of 15 amino acids. The CDR3 protein is CASSQDPSGYNEQFF. In nucleotides, the CDR3 is TGTGCCAGCAGCCAAGACCCTAGCGGGTACAATGAGCAGTTCTTC.

The chain links TRBV19 to TRBJ2-7; 11 positions match TRBD2. The J segment lost 3 bases and the V segment lost 3 bases, leaving 4 bases of the junction unmatched. CDR3 length equals 15 residues. CDR1 and CDR2 (germline): LNHDA, SQIVND (reference sequence). CDR3 residues: CASSIGTSGLYEQYF. In DNA, the CDR3 is TGTGCCAGTAGTATTGGGACTAGCGGCCTCTACGAGCAGTACTTC.

V and J are TRBV2 and TRBJ2-7; a weak D match, TRBD2 (6 bases). Trimming removed 6 bases at V and 3 bases at J, with 15 bases between. The CDR3 spans 14 residues. Per germline, CDR1 SNHLY and CDR2 FYNNEI. In DNA form, the CDR3 reads TGTGCCAGCAGGAGAGACGGGAGCTACTACGAGCAGTACTTC. Translated: CASRRDGSYYEQYF.

This sequence joins TRBV7-2 and TRBJ2-5; 9 positions agree with TRBD2. V lost 5 bases and J lost 1; bases outside the gene matches: 5. The CDR3 length is 15 residues. Germline V gives CDR1 SGHTA, CDR2 FQGNSA. In nucleotides, the CDR3 is TGTGCCAGCAGCGATCTGACTAGCGGCCAAGAGACCCAGTACTTC. Amino acids: CASSDLTSGQETQYF.

J is TRBJ2-1 and V is TRBV9, with 9 nucleotides matching TRBD2. The ends lost 3 bases at V and 7 bases at J; junction bases unmatched: 8. CDR3 length: 15 amino acids. Germline V CDR1 and CDR2: SGDLS, YYNGEE. The DNA of the CDR3 is TGTGCCAGCAGCGAACCTAGCGGGATAGGGAATGAGCAGTTCTTC. Protein: CASSEPSGIGNEQFF.

J is TRBJ2-5 and V is TRBV7-9, with a tentative D call TRBD2 (5 bases). The germline V gene encodes CDR1 SEHNR and CDR2 FQNEAQ (reference sequence). The CDR3 is 15 residues long. V was shortened by 4 bases and J by 5 bases, with 17 bases between the two germline ends. CDR3 bases: TGTGCCAGCAGCTCCTACAGTGGGAGAGGGGAGACCCAGTACTTC. Protein: CASSSYSGRGETQYF.

J is TRBJ2-1 and V is TRBV4-1; 9 positions match TRBD1. V lost 3 bases, J lost 4 bases, and 10 bases stayed unmatched. The CDR3 length is 17 residues. CDR1 and CDR2 (germline): MGHRA, YSYEKL. The CDR3 nucleotides read TGCGCCAGCAGCCAGGCACCGGGACAGGGCTTATACAATGAGCAGTTCTTC. It encodes CASSQAPGQGLYNEQFF.

The CDR3: CASRYSGSGYNEQFF. CDR3 DNA: TGCGCCAGCAGGTATAGCGGGAGCGGGTACAATGAGCAGTTCTTC. The gene calls are TRBV10-2 and TRBJ2-1; 9 nucleotides align to TRBD2. CDR1 and CDR2 from the germline V gene are WSHSY and SAAADI. CDR3 size: 15 residues. With V trimmed by 6 bases and J by 4 bases, 7 bases remained unmatched.

This chain links TRBV7-8 with TRBJ2-7; tentative D call: TRBD1 (5 bases). V lost 6 bases and J lost 3, with 12 bases in between. This CDR3 has 13 residues. Looked up from germline, CDR1 is SGHVS and CDR2 is FQNEAQ. CDR3 sequence: CASSSIQVYEQYF. As DNA, the CDR3 is TGTGCCAGCAGTAGTATACAGGTCTACGAGCAGTACTTC.

This chain connects TRBV6-5 to TRBJ2-1, with 8 bases identical to TRBD2. With 3 bases clipped from V and 6 bases from J, the junction kept 7 bases outside the gene matches. Germline assignment: CDR1 MNHEY and CDR2 SVGAGI. This CDR3 is 15 amino acids long. For the CDR3, the DNA is TGTGCCAGCAGTTATGAAGCGGGAGCAGGCAATGAGCAGTTCTTC. Its translation: CASSYEAGAGNEQFF.

J is TRBJ2-7 and V is TRBV30, with 12 bases that match TRBD1. The CDR3 consists of 16 residues. Trimming cost V 1 base and J 2 bases; bases outside gene matches: 6. CDR1 GTSNPN and CDR2 SVGIG come from the germline V gene (reference sequence). The CDR3: CAWSAAGTGGAYEQYF. As DNA, the CDR3 is TGTGCCTGGAGTGCCGCCGGGACAGGGGGCGCCTACGAGCAGTACTTC.

This CDR3 reads CSASNARLKAQYF. The DNA of the CDR3 is TGCAGTGCTAGTAATGCCAGACTAAAGGCGCAGTATTTT. The rearrangement joins TRBV20-1 to TRBJ2-3, with a weak D call TRBD2 (5 bases). The CDR3 runs 13 residues. V lost 3 bases to trimming and J lost 10 bases, with 17 bases between them. Germline V gives CDR1 DFQATT, CDR2 SNEGSKA (reference sequence).

The chain links TRBV3-1 (or the pseudogene TRBV3-2) to TRBJ1-1; 9 bases align to TRBD1. The CDR3 contains 15 residues. Germline V gene data show CDR1 as LGHDT and CDR2 as YNNKEL (reference sequence). Trimming cost V 3 bases and J 5 bases; bases outside gene matches: 7. In nucleotides, the CDR3 is TGTGCCAGCAGCCAGGGGGACAGGGTCTTTACTGAAGCTTTCTTT. Protein product: CASSQGDRVFTEAFF.

The CDR3 coding sequence is TGTGCCAGCAGCTTAGGGGTCGGGAGGGCCAGAGAGACCCAGTACTTC. Translated, it gives CASSLGVGRARETQYF. The V and J genes are TRBV11-2 and TRBJ2-5; 8 bases are a match to TRBD2. The CDR3 totals 16 residues. Trimming removed 1 base from V and 4 bases from J; junction bases left unmatched: 8. Germline values: CDR1 SGHAT, CDR2 FQNNGV.

The chain combines TRBV27 with TRBJ2-2, with D possibly being TRBD1 (6 bases). CDR1 and CDR2 (germline): MNHEY, SMNVEV (reference sequence). Trimming left V 3 bases short and J 3 bases short, with 8 bases between. This CDR3 contains 14 residues. The CDR3 coding sequence is TGTGCCAGCAGTTTCAGGGGCGACACCGGGGAGCTGTTTTTT. Translation: CASSFRGDTGELFF.